The source of this T cell receptor beta chain is a study of CD8 T cells in Susac syndrome. Negative isolation was used for CD8+ and CD4+ T cells, and FACS enrichment was applied to TEMRA cells. A single count supports this clonotype. An amount of RNA that ranged from roughly 0.5 to 1 ug was reverse transcribed with random hexamers. With immunoSEQ multiplex PCR, TCR beta CDR3 was amplified across 54 Vbeta and 13 Jbeta. TCRdb used MiXCR to reprocess the immunoSEQ multiplex PCR reads, holding one entry per CDR3 protein. The sample holds about 120,000 distinct CDR3 sequences; under 95% are singletons and the top ten take over 0.1%. Trimming shortened V by 0 bases and J by 5 bases, and 11 bases separated the two germline ends. The CDR3 extends over 14 amino acids. Germline CDR1 is SGHRS and CDR2 is YFSETQ.

Sequencing input: CD8+ T cells from PBMCs. This receptor was identified in a human donor in good health. This chain links TRBV5-1 with TRBJ1-1; D is possibly TRBD1 (6 bases). The CDR3 region has the DNA TGCGCCAGCAGCTTGGCCGTGGGGGCGACTGAAGCTTTCTTT. It is translated as CASSLAVGATEAFF.